One sample yielded the 28 T cell receptor beta chains listed below, sequenced in a study of a mutant IDH1 vaccine in newly diagnosed glioma. This sample's time point: baseline, week 1 (first vaccination visit). The treatment denotes: pre-vaccination baseline after standard-of-care therapy. Generated by immunoSEQ multiplex PCR, the TCRdb table keeps only in-frame clones and is missing some. The sample lists about 38,000 clones; 75% to 85% were seen once. The sample was PBMCs, taken from a glioma patient treated with radiotherapy, temozolomide or both. These receptor sequences come from a man in his forties with glioma. Some clones in this sample may be carry-over from other donors' samples.

The chain links TRBV5-4 to TRBJ2-7; either TRBD1 or TRBD2 may fit D (5 bases each). CDR3 length: 13 residues. Trimming took 4 bases from V and 5 from J, leaving 13 bases between them. Germline V lookup: CDR1 SGHNT, CDR2 YYREEE (reference sequence). CDR3 sequence reads: CASSPPGLHEQYF. The CDR3 DNA reads TGTGCCAGCAGCCCACCGGGGCTCCACGAGCAGTACTTC.

There are a few counts of this clone. V is TRBV5-4 and J is TRBJ1-1; possible D gene TRBD1, 5 bases. Germline CDR1 SGHNT, CDR2 YYREEE (reference sequence). V lost 4 bases, J lost 4 bases, and 23 bases lay in between. This CDR3 has 17 amino acids. The CDR3 DNA sequence: TGTGCCAGCAGCCCAGGTTCCCCGGGACGGTTACCCACTGAAGCTTTCTTT. This sequence encodes CASSPGSPGRLPTEAFF. Filled out from reference TRBV5-4 and TRBJ1-1, the complete variable domain reads ETGVTQSPTHLIKTRGQQVTLRCSSQSGHNTVSWYQQALGQGPQFIFQYYREEENGRGNFPPRFSGLQFPNYSSELNVNALELDDSALYLCASSPGSPGRLPTEAFFGQGTRLTVV.

This clone was picked up a small number of times. The chain employs TRBV9 and TRBJ2-1, with 9 bases identical to TRBD1. V dropped 4 bases and J dropped 4; count of bases not matched to a gene: 15. CDR3 size: 18 residues. Germline CDR1 reads SGDLS; CDR2 reads YYNGEE. The CDR3 protein is CASSPGQGLLNLYNEQFF. DNA for the CDR3: TGTGCCAGCAGCCCTGGACAGGGGTTACTAAACCTGTACAATGAGCAGTTCTTC. Supplemented by reference TRBV9 and TRBJ2-1, the full variable domain reads DSGVTQTPKHLITATGQRVTLRCSPRSGDLSVYWYQQSLDQGLQFLIQYYNGEERAKGNILERFSAQQFPDLHSELNLSSLELGDSALYFCASSPGQGLLNLYNEQFFGPGTRLTVL.

The chain combines TRBV11-1 with TRBJ1-6, with a possible D match to TRBD1 (6 bases). The V gene lost 5 bases and the J gene lost 9 bases, with 17 bases spanning the gap. Germline lookup yields CDR1 SGHAT and CDR2 FQDESV (reference sequence). The CDR3 consists of 15 residues. The CDR3: CASSIQGALGSPLHF. DNA of the CDR3: TGTGCCAGCAGCATACAGGGAGCTCTTGGTTCACCCCTCCACTTT.

This clone was counted a few times. The chain couples TRBV25-1 to TRBJ1-1, with 8 bases matching TRBD1. The germline V gene has CDR1 MGHDK and CDR2 SYGVNS. With 8 bases clipped from V and 5 bases from J, the junction kept 7 bases outside the gene matches. CDR3 length: 13 residues. CDR3 loop: CASYTGGETEAFF. Written as DNA, the CDR3 is TGTGCCAGCTATACAGGGGGAGAAACTGAAGCTTTCTTT.

The V gene is TRBV27, the J gene TRBJ2-7; tentative D call: TRBD1 (6 bases). CDR1 MNHEY and CDR2 SMNVEV come from the germline V gene (reference sequence). V gave up 3 bases and J gave up 3 bases, with 12 bases separating them. The CDR3 loop spans 14 amino acids. The CDR3 bases are TGTGCCAGCAGTTTTCATGGACAGTACTACGAGCAGTACTTC. Translation: CASSFHGQYYEQYF.

The CDR3 spells CASSLARGLSGNTIYF. In DNA, the CDR3 is TGTGCCAGCAGCTTAGCTAGGGGTCTCTCTGGAAACACCATATATTTT. The gene calls are TRBV7-9 and TRBJ1-3, with a weak D call TRBD1 (5 bases). The germline gives CDR1 SEHNR, CDR2 FQNEAQ (reference sequence). V was shortened by 0 bases and J by 0 bases, with 9 bases between the two germline ends. This CDR3 region has 16 residues.

The V call is TRBV4-2, the J call TRBJ1-3, with D possibly matching TRBD1 (6 bases). Trimming took 3 bases from V and 2 from J, leaving 17 bases between them. This CDR3 spans 17 amino acids. From germline, CDR1 is LGHNA and CDR2 YNFKEQ. The DNA of the CDR3 is TGTGCCAGCAGCCAGGACAGAGCCTACATAACTGGAAACACCATATATTTT. Encoded protein: CASSQDRAYITGNTIYF.

V usage is TRBV5-1 and J usage is TRBJ2-2, with D possibly called TRBD1 or TRBD2 (6 bases each). This CDR3 is built from 16 residues. The V gene's germline CDR1 is SGHRS and CDR2 YFSETQ. Trimming left V 0 bases short and J 7 bases short, with 16 bases between. The CDR3 protein is CASSLVLGGSGGELFF. Here the CDR3 DNA reads TGCGCCAGCAGCTTGGTCTTAGGGGGGTCCGGCGGGGAGCTGTTTTTT.

The chain combines TRBV7-8 with TRBJ2-7; 7 bases agree with TRBD2. With V trimmed by 5 bases and J by 7 bases, 11 bases remained unmatched. Germline V gene sequence: CDR1 SGHVS, CDR2 FQNEAQ. The CDR3 totals 14 residues. The CDR3 coding sequence is TGTGCCAGCAGCCCAGCGGGACGGAGCCGGGAGCAGTACTTC. The encoded protein is CASSPAGRSREQYF.

The rearrangement uses TRBV5-6 and TRBJ2-7; tentatively, D is TRBD1 (6 bases). Germline lookup yields CDR1 SGHDT and CDR2 YYEEEE. The CDR3 has 14 residues. Between the trimmed V and J ends, which lost 2 bases and 5 bases, there was a span of 14 bases. CDR3 amino acids: CASSFYGQTDEQYF. The CDR3 coding sequence is TGTGCCAGCAGCTTTTATGGACAGACGGACGAGCAGTACTTC.

The V and J genes are TRBV5-4 and TRBJ2-2, with D hard to call. This CDR3 region has 14 residues. Trimming removed 4 bases at V and 6 bases at J, with 13 bases between. The germline CDR1 and CDR2 sequences are SGHNT and YYREEE (reference sequence). CDR3 nucleotides: TGTGCCAGCAGCCCAATAAGAGAGCCCGGGGAGCTGTTTTTT. Protein sequence: CASSPIREPGELFF. Filled out from reference TRBV5-4 and TRBJ2-2, the complete variable domain reads ETGVTQSPTHLIKTRGQQVTLRCSSQSGHNTVSWYQQALGQGPQFIFQYYREEENGRGNFPPRFSGLQFPNYSSELNVNALELDDSALYLCASSPIREPGELFFGEGSRLTVL.

The gene calls are TRBV2 and TRBJ1-2, with 10 bases that match TRBD1. V was pared by 5 bases and J by 4 bases, with 7 bases of the junction left unmatched. The CDR3 length is 15 residues. Germline V gene sequence: CDR1 SNHLY, CDR2 FYNNEI. The CDR3 nucleotides read TGTGCCAGCAGTCCGCCCCGGACAGGGGGCTATGGCTACACCTTC. This gives the protein CASSPPRTGGYGYTF.

The rearrangement links TRBV5-4 to TRBJ2-5; D unclear. The CDR3 length is 14 residues. V shed 2 bases and J shed 0 bases, with 8 bases lying between them. Germline V gives CDR1 SGHNT, CDR2 YYREEE (reference sequence). The CDR3: CASSFDQYQETQYF. In DNA, the CDR3 is TGTGCCAGCAGCTTCGATCAGTACCAAGAGACCCAGTACTTC.

By share, this clone ranks as medium-sized (0.01 to 0.1%). The gene calls are TRBV2 and TRBJ1-4, with D maybe TRBD1 (6 bases). The CDR3 loop spans 14 amino acids. Trimming took off 6 bases at V and 8 bases at J, with 16 bases between the two ends. The germline gives CDR1 SNHLY, CDR2 FYNNEI. CDR3 bases: TGTGCCAGCAGGAGGACAGAGCGTGACGAAAAACTGTTTTTT. Encoded protein: CASRRTERDEKLFF.

The CDR3 DNA is TGTGCCAGCAGCCGGGACAGGGCAGGATCACCCCTCCACTTT. Translating gives CASSRDRAGSPLHF. V gene TRBV6-5 combines with J gene TRBJ1-6; 9 nucleotides agree with TRBD1. The V and J ends lost 6 bases and 10 bases, in that order; junction bases with no gene match: 7. The germline CDR1 and CDR2 sequences are MNHEY and SVGAGI. The CDR3 sequence is 14 residues long.

This chain uses TRBV7-2 with TRBJ1-2; D gene unclear. The CDR3 has 15 amino acids. Germline CDR1 is SGHTA and CDR2 is FQGNSA. Trimming removed 5 bases from V and 2 bases from J, with 15 bases in between. The CDR3 DNA reads as TGTGCCAGCAGCCGCGTAGGCGGTGGGAACTATGGCTACACCTTC. Encoded protein: CASSRVGGGNYGYTF.

V usage is TRBV19 and J usage is TRBJ1-4; D gene uncertain. The germline V gene has CDR1 LNHDA and CDR2 SQIVND (reference sequence). Trimming removed 8 bases from V and 4 bases from J, with 17 bases in between. CDR3 length: 15 residues. The DNA for the CDR3 is TGTGCCAGTGGAAAAGCCACGGAGAGTAATGAAAAACTGTTTTTT. Its translation: CASGKATESNEKLFF.

This clone was seen once. V gene TRBV5-4 combines with J gene TRBJ1-1; possible D gene TRBD1, 6 bases. The CDR3 has 15 amino acids. Per germline, CDR1 SGHNT and CDR2 YYREEE (reference sequence). Deletions cut 3 bases from V and 4 bases from J, with 16 bases between. The CDR3 reads CASSSTNRAATEAFF. In nucleotides, the CDR3 is TGTGCCAGCAGCTCAACTAACAGGGCGGCCACTGAAGCTTTCTTT.

The rearrangement uses TRBV10-1 and TRBJ1-2; D unresolved. The V end was cut by 3 bases, the J end by 8 bases, with 10 bases between. Germline V lookup: CDR1 WNHNN, CDR2 SYGVQD (reference sequence). CDR3 length: 12 amino acids. CDR3 in amino acids: CASSEGMDGYTF. The CDR3 DNA reads TGCGCCAGCAGTGAAGGGATGGACGGCTACACCTTC.

This clone has just a few counts. The rearrangement links TRBV5-6 to TRBJ2-3; TRBD2 aligns across 10 bases. Germline V gene data show CDR1 as SGHDT and CDR2 as YYEEEE. CDR3 size: 15 residues. V lost 4 bases, J lost 2 bases, and 4 bases stayed unmatched. CDR3 in DNA: TGTGCCAGCAGCATAGCGGGGGGAAACACAGATACGCAGTATTTT. This sequence encodes CASSIAGGNTDTQYF.

CDR3 amino acids: CASRPHTGPQPQHF. For the CDR3, the DNA is TGTGCCAGCAGACCACATACAGGGCCTCAGCCCCAGCATTTT. The chain combines TRBV7-9 with TRBJ1-5, with D perhaps TRBD1 (6 bases). The CDR3 contains 14 residues. Germline-derived CDR1 and CDR2 are SEHNR and FQNEAQ (reference sequence). Trimming took 6 bases from V and 6 from J, leaving 15 bases between them.

This clone occurred once. This rearrangement joins TRBV30 to TRBJ1-2, with a weak D call TRBD1 (6 bases). V lost 4 bases and J lost 4, with 16 bases in between. This CDR3 comprises 14 residues. CDR1 GTSNPN and CDR2 SVGIG come from the germline V gene (reference sequence). Here the CDR3 DNA reads TGTGCCTGGACTCGAGGGGGGAGTACCTATGGCTACACCTTC. It is translated as CAWTRGGSTYGYTF.

This chain joins TRBV18 and TRBJ2-1; TRBD2 aligns across 14 bases. Per the germline V gene, CDR1 is KGHSH and CDR2 is LQKENI. The CDR3 sequence is 17 residues long. V lost 0 bases and J lost 5; bases outside the gene matches: 3. The CDR3 DNA follows: TGTGCCAGCTCACCACCGACGACTAGCGGGGGGGACAATGAGCAGTTCTTC. It is translated as CASSPPTTSGGDNEQFF.

The rearrangement links TRBV10-2 to TRBJ1-1; 7 bases are a match to TRBD1. The CDR3 consists of 13 residues. Trimming removed 6 bases from V and 4 bases from J; junction bases left unmatched: 5. Germline loops: CDR1 WSHSY, CDR2 SAAADI. The CDR3 region is CASREAGGTEAFF. CDR3 in DNA: TGCGCCAGCAGGGAGGCAGGGGGCACTGAAGCTTTCTTT.

The rearrangement uses TRBV19 and TRBJ1-2; no firm D call. V lost 1 base and J 3 bases, leaving 6 bases between the germline ends. The CDR3 covers 13 residues. Per germline, CDR1 LNHDA and CDR2 SQIVND (reference sequence). The CDR3 DNA sequence: TGTGCCAGTAGTATAGGCTCGGACTATGGCTACACCTTC. Amino acids: CASSIGSDYGYTF.

This clone has just a few counts. The rearrangement links TRBV5-1 to TRBJ1-2; 7 positions agree with TRBD1. This CDR3 contains 16 residues. V lost 0 bases, J lost 3 bases, and 8 bases stayed unmatched. Germline V gives CDR1 SGHRS, CDR2 YFSETQ. The CDR3 spells CASSLAGGTEYYGYTF. The CDR3 region has the DNA TGCGCCAGCAGCTTGGCCGGCGGGACAGAGTACTATGGCTACACCTTC.

The CDR3 region has the DNA TGTGCCAGCAGCTTCGGGACTTTTGCGACTAATGAAAAACTGTTTTTT. Its protein is CASSFGTFATNEKLFF. This chain joins TRBV11-2 and TRBJ1-4; possible D gene TRBD1, 5 bases. CDR3 length: 16 residues. From germline, CDR1 is SGHAT and CDR2 FQNNGV. V lost 3 bases, J lost 2 bases, and 13 bases lay in between.